These 25 T cell receptor beta chains came from one sample sequenced in a study of Ad26.COV2.S vaccination and SARS-CoV-2 variants. TCRdb keeps only in-frame clones here, not all; method: immunoSEQ multiplex PCR. The sample contains around 300,000 clones, about 85% of which appear only once. The treatment denotes: about 20 received Ad26.COV2.S at low or high dose, single or two shots; 5 received placebo; per-sample allocation not given. Sampling occurred on day 63 after the first vaccine or placebo injection. Specimen: peripheral blood, collected in a trial of Ad26.COV2.S vaccine versus placebo. These receptors all come from a person aged 18-65 years who received the Ad26.COV2.S COVID-19 vaccine or a placebo.

The V and J genes are TRBV20-1 and TRBJ1-5; 8 bases are a match to TRBD1. The CDR3 sequence is 11 residues long. The germline V gene encodes CDR1 DFQATT and CDR2 SNEGSKA (reference sequence). The junction had 4 bases not matched to a gene; V was cut back by 5 bases and J by 10 bases. For the CDR3, the DNA is TGCAGTGCTGCCGACAGGGGCCCCCAGCATTTT. Protein product: CSAADRGPQHF.

The rearrangement links TRBV7-2 to TRBJ1-2; the D gene is possibly TRBD1 (6 bases). The CDR3 runs to 12 residues. Trimming shortened V by 0 bases and J by 8 bases, and 7 bases separated the two germline ends. CDR1 and CDR2 from the germline V gene are SGHTA and FQGNSA. CDR3 residues: CASSLARGGYTF. CDR3 nucleotide sequence: TGTGCCAGCAGCTTAGCGAGGGGGGGCTACACCTTC.

The rearrangement links TRBV28 to TRBJ1-4; 7 bases agree with TRBD1. The CDR3 runs to 15 residues. The junction had 8 bases not matched to a gene; V was cut back by 3 bases and J by 7 bases. Germline values: CDR1 MDHEN, CDR2 SYDVKM. The CDR3 DNA reads TGTGCCAGCAGTTTCGTCGCAGGGGGTACTGAAAAACTGTTTTTT. This translates into CASSFVAGGTEKLFF.

The rearrangement joins TRBV15 to TRBJ2-2, with 12 bases lining up with TRBD2. CDR1 is LNHNV and CDR2 is YYDKDF in the germline V gene (reference sequence). With V trimmed by 1 base and J by 6 bases, 6 bases remained unmatched. The CDR3 totals 17 residues. The CDR3 region is CATSRVRASGRAGELFF. The CDR3 DNA reads as TGTGCCACCAGCAGAGTCAGGGCTAGCGGGAGGGCCGGGGAGCTGTTTTTT.

The rearrangement uses TRBV2 and TRBJ1-1, with TRBD1 matching 9 bases. Germline assignment: CDR1 SNHLY and CDR2 FYNNEI. With V trimmed by 5 bases and J by 4 bases, 8 bases remained unmatched. The CDR3 contains 15 residues. CDR3 coding DNA: TGTGCCAGCAGTACCACAGGGGGCCGGCTCACTGAAGCTTTCTTT. Translation: CASSTTGGRLTEAFF.

V gene TRBV12-3 or TRBV12-4 combines with J gene TRBJ1-4; D is ambiguous. The CDR3 length is 13 residues. V dropped 6 bases and J dropped 5 bases, with 10 bases sitting between them. The CDR3 coding sequence is TGTGCCAGCAGACGGACGACAAATGAAAAACTGTTTTTT. This sequence encodes CASRRTTNEKLFF.

This chain uses TRBV10-3 with TRBJ2-1; 9 bases fit TRBD2. The V segment lost 0 bases and the J segment 2 bases; nucleotides outside the gene matches: 8. This CDR3 comprises 18 residues. Germline-derived CDR1 and CDR2 are ENHRY and SYGVKD. The CDR3 DNA reads TGTGCCATCAGTGAGTCGAGCCTTCTAGCGGGGCCCTACAATGAGCAGTTCTTC. Its protein is CAISESSLLAGPYNEQFF.

V and J are TRBV5-1 and TRBJ2-3, with D hard to call. CDR1 SGHRS and CDR2 YFSETQ come from the germline V gene. The CDR3 contains 17 residues. V was pared by 0 bases and J by 2 bases, with 16 bases between. The CDR3 is CASSLGLGRRLTDTQYF. CDR3 sequence (DNA): TGCGCCAGCAGCTTGGGTTTAGGAAGGAGACTCACAGATACGCAGTATTTT.

The chain couples TRBV6-4 to TRBJ1-1; possible D gene TRBD1, 5 bases. V was pared by 2 bases and J by 5 bases, with 18 bases between. The CDR3 covers 16 residues. In germline, CDR1 is MRHNA, CDR2 SNTAGT. This chain's CDR3 is CASSDPKSGGRTEAFF. The CDR3 DNA reads as TGTGCCAGCAGTGACCCCAAGAGCGGGGGTCGGACTGAAGCTTTCTTT.

The chain combines TRBV5-8 with TRBJ2-7; 9 positions match TRBD1. This CDR3 contains 13 residues. With 2 bases clipped from V and 5 bases from J, the junction kept 2 bases outside the gene matches. Germline CDR1 is SGHTS and CDR2 is YDEGEE. The CDR3 loop reads CASSFRDRDEQYF. The CDR3 DNA follows: TGTGCCAGCAGCTTCAGGGACAGGGACGAGCAGTACTTC.

This clone was counted once. The rearrangement links TRBV27 to TRBJ2-7; tentatively, D is TRBD1 (6 bases). Germline loops: CDR1 MNHEY, CDR2 SMNVEV (reference sequence). The V end was cut by 5 bases, the J end by 3 bases, with 14 bases between. CDR3 length equals 14 residues. The CDR3 protein is CASSPSSRGYEQYF. For the CDR3, the DNA is TGTGCCAGCAGTCCCTCTAGCAGGGGCTACGAGCAGTACTTC.

The chain carries TRBV20-1 and TRBJ1-3; D is unclear. V was trimmed by 6 bases and J by 4 bases, leaving 7 bases between them. The germline V gene encodes CDR1 DFQATT and CDR2 SNEGSKA (reference sequence). The CDR3 totals 11 residues. DNA for the CDR3: TGCAGTGCCCGTAGCGGAAACACCATATATTTT. Translated, it gives CSARSGNTIYF.

The chain carries TRBV7-2 and TRBJ2-2; the match to TRBD1 covers 10 bases. The junction had 7 bases not matched to a gene; V was cut back by 5 bases and J by 7 bases. Germline-derived CDR1 and CDR2 are SGHTA and FQGNSA. CDR3 size: 15 residues. The CDR3 here is CASSQRQGAVGELFF. The CDR3 coding sequence is TGTGCCAGCAGCCAGAGACAGGGGGCGGTCGGGGAGCTGTTTTTT.

In DNA form, the CDR3 reads TGTGCCAGCAGCACCCGGACTAGCGGGAACAATGAGCAGTTCTTC. Protein sequence: CASSTRTSGNNEQFF. The rearrangement joins TRBV11-3 to TRBJ2-1; 12 nucleotides agree with TRBD2. The junction had 4 bases not matched to a gene; V was cut back by 5 bases and J by 5 bases. Germline CDR1 SGHNT, CDR2 YENEEA. The CDR3 is 15 amino acids.

The genes are TRBV7-2 and TRBJ1-2; D is possibly TRBD1 (6 bases). The CDR3 has 13 residues. Trimming cost V 4 bases and J 5 bases, with 11 bases left between them. The germline CDR1 and CDR2 sequences are SGHTA and FQGNSA. For the CDR3, the DNA is TGTGCCAGCAGCTCGTCAGGGACATATGGCTACACCTTC. Amino acid sequence: CASSSSGTYGYTF.

CDR3 coding DNA: TGTGCCAGTAGTATCCAGGGGGCTATTGAGCAGTTCTTC. As protein: CASSIQGAIEQFF. The gene calls are TRBV19 and TRBJ2-1, with 8 bases aligning to TRBD1. The germline CDR1 and CDR2 sequences are LNHDA and SQIVND (reference sequence). This CDR3 has 13 amino acids. V dropped 3 bases and J dropped 9; count of bases not matched to a gene: 4. Full variable domain (missing parts from reference TRBV19 and TRBJ2-1): DGGITQSPKYLFRKEGQNVTLSCEQNLNHDAMYWYRQDPGQGLRLIYYSQIVNDFQKGDIAEGYSVSREKKESFPLTVTSAQKNPTAFYLCASSIQGAIEQFFGPGTRLTVL.

The chain employs TRBV24-1 and TRBJ2-3; TRBD2 matches at 7 bases. J was trimmed by 8 bases and V by 4 bases; bases with no gene match: 8. The CDR3 has 14 residues. Per germline, CDR1 KGHDR and CDR2 SFDVKD. The CDR3 nucleotides are TGTGCCACCAGTGACCCTGCGAGCGGGGTTACGCAGTATTTT. This sequence encodes CATSDPASGVTQYF.

This chain connects TRBV7-8 to TRBJ1-4; the D is unclear. CDR1 is SGHVS, CDR2 FQNEAQ, per germline. V lost 5 bases to trimming and J lost 8 bases, with 9 bases between them. This CDR3 contains 12 residues. In DNA, the CDR3 is TGTGCCAGCAGCAATGCCTGGGAAAAACTGTTTTTT. Its protein is CASSNAWEKLFF.

CDR3 sequence reads: CASSQSRGRAGGVRETQYF. CDR3 coding DNA: TGTGCCAGCAGCCAATCCCGTGGTCGGGCAGGGGGCGTTCGGGAGACCCAGTACTTC. The chain employs TRBV14 and TRBJ2-5, with 8 bases identical to TRBD1. The CDR3 runs 19 residues. Trimming removed 2 bases from V and 5 bases from J; junction bases left unmatched: 19. The germline V gene has CDR1 SGHDN and CDR2 FVKESK.

This clone was counted many times. V gene TRBV5-6 combines with J gene TRBJ1-1, with D unclear. CDR1 is SGHDT, CDR2 YYEEEE, per germline. V was pared by 0 bases and J by 0 bases, with 21 bases between. The CDR3 spans 19 residues. The CDR3 nucleotides read TGTGCCAGCAGCTTGGCCCTTCCTGGTCTCATTCGGGTGAACACTGAAGCTTTCTTT. This translates into CASSLALPGLIRVNTEAFF. Filled out from reference TRBV5-6 and TRBJ1-1, the complete variable domain reads DAGVTQSPTHLIKTRGQQVTLRCSPKSGHDTVSWYQQALGQGPQFIFQYYEEEERQRGNFPDRFSGHQFPNYSSELNVNALLLGDSALYLCASSLALPGLIRVNTEAFFGQGTRLTVV.

This clone was detected only once. The chain carries TRBV5-1 and TRBJ2-3, with TRBD2 matching over 7 bases. Germline CDR1 is SGHRS and CDR2 is YFSETQ. The CDR3 is 15 residues long. J was trimmed by 2 bases and V by 3 bases; bases with no gene match: 6. The CDR3 bases are TGCGCCAGCAGCTCGGGGGGTTTATTCACAGATACGCAGTATTTT. Its protein is CASSSGGLFTDTQYF.

The rearrangement links TRBV6-1 to TRBJ2-1; D is undetermined. CDR1 is MNHNS, CDR2 SASEGT, per germline. Deletions cut 2 bases from V and 4 bases from J, with 3 bases between. The CDR3 consists of 12 residues. The CDR3 reads CASSEPYNEQFF. CDR3 in DNA: TGTGCCAGCAGTGAACCATACAATGAGCAGTTCTTC.

The chain has TRBV24-1 and TRBJ1-3; D is possibly TRBD1 (6 bases). The CDR3 runs to 16 residues. Germline CDR1 reads KGHDR; CDR2 reads SFDVKD. Trimming took off 4 bases at V and 1 base at J, with 13 bases between the two ends. CDR3 nucleotide sequence: TGTGCCACCAGTGAACCCACAGGGAAATCTGGAAACACCATATATTTT. Amino acid sequence: CATSEPTGKSGNTIYF.

This clone was detected only once. The V and J genes are TRBV7-2 and TRBJ2-7; D is possibly TRBD2 (5 bases). V shed 5 bases and J shed 3 bases, with 17 bases lying between them. The V gene's germline CDR1 is SGHTA and CDR2 FQGNSA. This CDR3 is 15 amino acids long. The CDR3 DNA is TGTGCCAGCAGCGCTAGTGGCGGGCCGGACTACGAGCAGTACTTC. This translates into CASSASGGPDYEQYF.

The V call is TRBV5-6, the J call TRBJ2-3; 7 bases agree with TRBD1. CDR3 length equals 15 residues. V dropped 3 bases and J dropped 5; count of bases not matched to a gene: 9. Germline V gene lookup returns CDR1 SGHDT and CDR2 YYEEEE. The CDR3 here is CASSSGQPPLDTQYF. The CDR3 bases are TGTGCCAGCAGCTCGGGACAGCCGCCATTAGATACGCAGTATTTT.